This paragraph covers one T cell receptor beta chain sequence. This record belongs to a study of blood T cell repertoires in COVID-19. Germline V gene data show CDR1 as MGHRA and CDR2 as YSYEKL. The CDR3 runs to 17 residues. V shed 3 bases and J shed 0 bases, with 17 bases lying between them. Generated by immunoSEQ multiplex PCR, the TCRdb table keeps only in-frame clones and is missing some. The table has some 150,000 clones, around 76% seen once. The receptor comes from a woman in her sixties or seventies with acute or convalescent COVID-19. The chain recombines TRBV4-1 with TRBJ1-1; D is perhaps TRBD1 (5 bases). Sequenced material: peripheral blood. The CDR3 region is CASSQGGTRRVNTEAFF. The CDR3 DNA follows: TGCGCCAGCAGCCAGGGGGGGACCCGTCGGGTGAACACTGAAGCTTTCTTT.